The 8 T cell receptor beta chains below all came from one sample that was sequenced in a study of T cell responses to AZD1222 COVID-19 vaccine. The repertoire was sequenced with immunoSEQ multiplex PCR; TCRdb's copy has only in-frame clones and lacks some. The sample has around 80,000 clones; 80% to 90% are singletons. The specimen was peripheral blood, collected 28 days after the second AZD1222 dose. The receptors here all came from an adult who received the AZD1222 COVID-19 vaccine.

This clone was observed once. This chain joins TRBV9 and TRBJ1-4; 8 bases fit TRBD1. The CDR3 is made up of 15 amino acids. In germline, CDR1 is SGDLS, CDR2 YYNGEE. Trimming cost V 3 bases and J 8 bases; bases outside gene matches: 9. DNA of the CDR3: TGTGCCAGCAGCGCTGGGACAGGTGGGGGGGAAAAACTGTTTTTT. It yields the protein CASSAGTGGGEKLFF.

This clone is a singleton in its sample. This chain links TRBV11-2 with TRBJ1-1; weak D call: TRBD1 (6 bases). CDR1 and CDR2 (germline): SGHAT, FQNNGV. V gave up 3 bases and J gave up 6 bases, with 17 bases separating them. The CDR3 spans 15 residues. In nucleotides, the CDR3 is TGTGCCAGCAGCTTGATATCACAGGGAATCGCTGAAGCTTTCTTT. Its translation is CASSLISQGIAEAFF.

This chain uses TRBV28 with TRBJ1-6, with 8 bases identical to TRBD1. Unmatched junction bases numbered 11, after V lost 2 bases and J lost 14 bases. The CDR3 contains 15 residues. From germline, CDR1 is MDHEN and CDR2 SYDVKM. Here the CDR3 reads CASSLTDRAFITLHF. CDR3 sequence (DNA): TGTGCCAGCAGTTTAACGGACAGGGCCTTTATCACCCTCCACTTT.

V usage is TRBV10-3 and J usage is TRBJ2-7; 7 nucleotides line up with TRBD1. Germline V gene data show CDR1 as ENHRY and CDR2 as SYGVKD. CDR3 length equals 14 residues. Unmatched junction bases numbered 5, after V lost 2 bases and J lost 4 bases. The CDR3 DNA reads TGTGCCATCAGTGAGAGGGGGCGCGGATACGAGCAGTACTTC. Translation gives CAISERGRGYEQYF.

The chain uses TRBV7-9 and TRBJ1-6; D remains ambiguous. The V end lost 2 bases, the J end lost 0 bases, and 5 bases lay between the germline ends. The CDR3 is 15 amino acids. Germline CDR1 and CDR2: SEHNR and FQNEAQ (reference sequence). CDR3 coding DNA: TGTGCCAGCAGCTTAACCAGCTCCTATAATTCACCCCTCCACTTT. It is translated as CASSLTSSYNSPLHF.

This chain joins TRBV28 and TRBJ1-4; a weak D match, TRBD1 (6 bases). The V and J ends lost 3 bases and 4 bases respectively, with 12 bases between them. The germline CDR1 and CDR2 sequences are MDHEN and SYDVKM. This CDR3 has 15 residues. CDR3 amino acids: CASSFDRPYNEKLFF. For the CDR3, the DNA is TGTGCCAGCAGTTTCGACAGGCCTTATAATGAAAAACTGTTTTTT.

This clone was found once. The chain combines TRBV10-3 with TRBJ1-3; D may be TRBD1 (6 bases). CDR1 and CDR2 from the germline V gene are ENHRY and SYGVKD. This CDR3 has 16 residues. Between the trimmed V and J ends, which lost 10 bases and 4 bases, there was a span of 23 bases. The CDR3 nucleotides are TGTGCCACCTCCAAAAACACAGGGAACATCGGAAACACCATATATTTT. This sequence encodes CATSKNTGNIGNTIYF.

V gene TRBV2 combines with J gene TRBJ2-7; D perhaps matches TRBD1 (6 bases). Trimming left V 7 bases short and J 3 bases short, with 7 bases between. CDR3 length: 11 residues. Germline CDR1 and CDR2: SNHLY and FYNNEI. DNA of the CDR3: TGTGCCAGCACGGACAGCTACGAGCAGTACTTC. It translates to CASTDSYEQYF. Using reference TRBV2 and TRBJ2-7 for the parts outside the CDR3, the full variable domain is EPEVTQTPSHQVTQMGQEVILRCVPISNHLYFYWYRQILGQKVEFLVSFYNNEISEKSEIFDDQFSVERPDGSNFTLKIRSTKLEDSAMYFCASTDSYEQYFGPGTRLTVT.